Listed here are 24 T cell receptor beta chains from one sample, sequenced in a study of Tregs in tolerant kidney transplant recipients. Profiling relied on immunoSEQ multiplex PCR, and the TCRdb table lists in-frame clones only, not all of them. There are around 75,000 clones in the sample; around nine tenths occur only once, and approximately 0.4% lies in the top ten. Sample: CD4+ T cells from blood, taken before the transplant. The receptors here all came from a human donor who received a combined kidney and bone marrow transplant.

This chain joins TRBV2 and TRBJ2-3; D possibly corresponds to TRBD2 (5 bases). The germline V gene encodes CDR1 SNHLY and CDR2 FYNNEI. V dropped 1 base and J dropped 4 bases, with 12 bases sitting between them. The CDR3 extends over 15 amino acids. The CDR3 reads CASSEVLVFSDTQYF. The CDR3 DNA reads TGTGCCAGCAGTGAAGTACTAGTTTTTTCAGATACGCAGTATTTT.

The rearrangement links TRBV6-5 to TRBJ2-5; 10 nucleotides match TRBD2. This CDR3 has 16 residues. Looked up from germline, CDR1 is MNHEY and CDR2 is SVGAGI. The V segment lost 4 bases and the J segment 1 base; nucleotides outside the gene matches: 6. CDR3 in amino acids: CASSLGSGRIQETQYF. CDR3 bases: TGTGCCAGCAGTTTAGGTAGCGGGAGGATCCAAGAGACCCAGTACTTC.

The CDR3 here is CSVFKETQYF. The CDR3 DNA sequence: TGCAGCGTTTTTAAAGAGACCCAGTACTTC. The chain recombines TRBV29-1 with TRBJ2-5; no reliable D call. The V end was cut by 5 bases, the J end by 3 bases, with 4 bases between. Germline V gene lookup returns CDR1 SQVTM and CDR2 ANQGSEA. The CDR3 covers 10 residues.

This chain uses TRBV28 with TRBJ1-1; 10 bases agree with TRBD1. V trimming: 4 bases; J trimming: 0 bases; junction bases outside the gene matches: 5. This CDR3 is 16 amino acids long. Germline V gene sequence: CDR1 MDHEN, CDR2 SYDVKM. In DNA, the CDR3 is TGTGCCAGCAGTTCACCGGGACAGGGGTTGAACACTGAAGCTTTCTTT. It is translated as CASSSPGQGLNTEAFF. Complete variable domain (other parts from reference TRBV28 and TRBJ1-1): DVKVTQSSRYLVKRTGEKVFLECVQDMDHENMFWYRQDPGLGLRLIYFSYDVKMKEKGDIPEGYSVSREKKERFSLILESASTNQTSMYLCASSSPGQGLNTEAFFGQGTRLTVV.

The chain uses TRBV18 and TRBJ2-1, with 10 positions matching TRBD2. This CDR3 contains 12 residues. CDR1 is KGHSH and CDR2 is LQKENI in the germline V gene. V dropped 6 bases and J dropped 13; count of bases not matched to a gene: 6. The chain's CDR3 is CASSSSGRDQFF. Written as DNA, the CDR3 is TGTGCCAGCTCCTCAAGCGGGAGGGATCAGTTCTTC.

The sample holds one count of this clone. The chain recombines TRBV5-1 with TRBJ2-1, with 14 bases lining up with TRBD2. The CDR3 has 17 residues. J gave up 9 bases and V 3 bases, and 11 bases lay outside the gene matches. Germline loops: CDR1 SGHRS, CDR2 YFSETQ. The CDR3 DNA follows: TGCGCCAGCAGCTCACTGACTAGCGGGAGGGCCGGAGGTGAGCAGTTCTTC. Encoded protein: CASSSLTSGRAGGEQFF. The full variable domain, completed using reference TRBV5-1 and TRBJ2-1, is KAGVTQTPRYLIKTRGQQVTLSCSPISGHRSVSWYQQTPGQGLQFLFEYFSETQRNKGNFPGRFSGRQFSNSRSEMNVSTLELGDSALYLCASSSLTSGRAGGEQFFGPGTRLTVL.

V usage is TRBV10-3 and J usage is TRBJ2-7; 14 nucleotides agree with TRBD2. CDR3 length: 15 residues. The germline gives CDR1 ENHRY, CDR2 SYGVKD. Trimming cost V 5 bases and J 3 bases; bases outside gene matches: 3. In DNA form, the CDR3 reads TGTGCCATCAGTTACGGGACTAGCGGGAGCTACGAGCAGTACTTC. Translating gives CAISYGTSGSYEQYF.

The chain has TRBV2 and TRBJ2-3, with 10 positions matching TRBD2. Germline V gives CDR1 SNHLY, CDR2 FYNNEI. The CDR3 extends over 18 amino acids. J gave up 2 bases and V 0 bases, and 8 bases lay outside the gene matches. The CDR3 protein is CASSEAPAGGSYTDTQYF. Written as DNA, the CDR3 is TGTGCCAGCAGTGAAGCGCCAGCGGGAGGGAGCTACACAGATACGCAGTATTTT.

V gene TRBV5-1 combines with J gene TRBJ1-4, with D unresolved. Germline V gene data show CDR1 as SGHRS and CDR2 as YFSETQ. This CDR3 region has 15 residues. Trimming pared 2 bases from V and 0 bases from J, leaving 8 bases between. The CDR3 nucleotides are TGCGCCAGCAGCTTAACATATGCAACTAATGAAAAACTGTTTTTT. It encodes CASSLTYATNEKLFF.

Here the CDR3 DNA reads TGTGCCAGCTCACGGAGTAGCGTTCGCGAAAAACTGTTTTTT. Protein: CASSRSSVREKLFF. The chain has TRBV18 and TRBJ1-4; no reliable D call. The germline CDR1 and CDR2 sequences are KGHSH and LQKENI. There are 14 residues in the CDR3. The V end was cut by 4 bases, the J end by 8 bases, with 14 bases between.

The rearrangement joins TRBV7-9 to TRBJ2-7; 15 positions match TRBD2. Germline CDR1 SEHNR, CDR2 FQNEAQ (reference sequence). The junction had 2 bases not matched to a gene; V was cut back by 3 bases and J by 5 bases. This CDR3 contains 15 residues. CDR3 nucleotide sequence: TGTGCCAGCAGCTTGGGACTAGCGGGAGGTCACGAGCAGTACTTC. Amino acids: CASSLGLAGGHEQYF.

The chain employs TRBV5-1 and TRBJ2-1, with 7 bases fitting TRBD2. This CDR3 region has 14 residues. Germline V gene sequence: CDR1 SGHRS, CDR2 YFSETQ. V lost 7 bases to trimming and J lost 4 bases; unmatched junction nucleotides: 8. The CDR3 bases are TGCGCCAGCCGCGAGGGAGGGATGTACAATGAGCAGTTCTTC. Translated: CASREGGMYNEQFF.

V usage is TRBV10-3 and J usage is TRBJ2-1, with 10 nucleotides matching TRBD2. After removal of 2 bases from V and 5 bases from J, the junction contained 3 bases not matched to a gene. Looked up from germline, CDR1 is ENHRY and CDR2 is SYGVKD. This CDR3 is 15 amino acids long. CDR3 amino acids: CAISETSGTHNEQFF. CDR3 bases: TGTGCCATCAGTGAGACTAGCGGGACCCACAATGAGCAGTTCTTC.

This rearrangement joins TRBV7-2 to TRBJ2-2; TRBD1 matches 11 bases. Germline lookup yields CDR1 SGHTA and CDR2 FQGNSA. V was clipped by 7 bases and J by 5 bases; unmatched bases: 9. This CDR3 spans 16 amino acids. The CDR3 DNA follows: TGTGCCAGCATCCCGGGAGGGACAGGGGGAACCGGGGAGCTGTTTTTT. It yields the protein CASIPGGTGGTGELFF.

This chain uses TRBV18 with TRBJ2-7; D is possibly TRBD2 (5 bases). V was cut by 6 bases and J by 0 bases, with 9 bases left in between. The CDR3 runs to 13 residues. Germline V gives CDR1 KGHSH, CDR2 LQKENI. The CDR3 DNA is TGTGCCAGCTCCGGGGAGCCCTCCTACGAGCAGTACTTC. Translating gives CASSGEPSYEQYF.

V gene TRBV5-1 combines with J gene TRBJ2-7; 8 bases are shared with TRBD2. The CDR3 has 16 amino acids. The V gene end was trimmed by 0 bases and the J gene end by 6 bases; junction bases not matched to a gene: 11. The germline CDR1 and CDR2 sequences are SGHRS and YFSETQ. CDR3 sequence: CASSLVSGRWISEQYF. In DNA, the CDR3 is TGCGCCAGCAGCTTGGTCAGCGGGAGATGGATTTCCGAGCAGTACTTC.

CDR3 nucleotides: TGCGCCAGCAGCTTGCAGCGGGATGCCTCAGATACGCAGTATTTT. It specifies CASSLQRDASDTQYF. The rearrangement uses TRBV5-1 and TRBJ2-3; the match to TRBD2 covers 7 bases. This CDR3 spans 15 amino acids. The junction had 6 bases not matched to a gene; V was cut back by 1 base and J by 4 bases. Germline V gene data show CDR1 as SGHRS and CDR2 as YFSETQ.

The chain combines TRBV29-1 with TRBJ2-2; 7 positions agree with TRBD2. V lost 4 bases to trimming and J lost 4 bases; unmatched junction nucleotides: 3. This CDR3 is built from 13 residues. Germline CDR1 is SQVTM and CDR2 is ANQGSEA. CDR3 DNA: TGCAGCGTTGCTAGGGAGGGCACCGGGGAGCTGTTTTTT. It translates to CSVAREGTGELFF.

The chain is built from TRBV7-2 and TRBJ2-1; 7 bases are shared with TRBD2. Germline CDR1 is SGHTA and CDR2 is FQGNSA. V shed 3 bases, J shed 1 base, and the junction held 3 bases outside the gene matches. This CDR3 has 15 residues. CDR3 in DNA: TGTGCCAGCAGCTTTGCGGGAGCATCCTACAATGAGCAGTTCTTC. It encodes CASSFAGASYNEQFF.

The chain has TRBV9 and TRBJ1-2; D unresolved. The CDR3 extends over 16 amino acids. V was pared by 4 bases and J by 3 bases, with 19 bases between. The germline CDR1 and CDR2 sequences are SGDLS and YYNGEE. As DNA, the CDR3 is TGTGCCAGCAGCTCCCCGACTCCTCGCGGCGACTATGGCTACACCTTC. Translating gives CASSSPTPRGDYGYTF.

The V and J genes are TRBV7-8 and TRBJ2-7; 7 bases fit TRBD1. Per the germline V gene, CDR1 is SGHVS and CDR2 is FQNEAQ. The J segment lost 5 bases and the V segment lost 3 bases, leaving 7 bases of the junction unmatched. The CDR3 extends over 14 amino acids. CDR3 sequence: CASSFQTDRDEQYF. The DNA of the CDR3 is TGTGCCAGCAGCTTCCAGACCGACAGGGACGAGCAGTACTTC.

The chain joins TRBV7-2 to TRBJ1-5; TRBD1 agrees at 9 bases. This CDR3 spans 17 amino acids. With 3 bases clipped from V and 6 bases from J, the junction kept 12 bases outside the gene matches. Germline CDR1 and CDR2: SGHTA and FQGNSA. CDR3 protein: CASSLHGGQGGSQPQHF. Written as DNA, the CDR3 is TGTGCCAGCAGCTTGCACGGGGGACAGGGAGGGAGTCAGCCCCAGCATTTT.

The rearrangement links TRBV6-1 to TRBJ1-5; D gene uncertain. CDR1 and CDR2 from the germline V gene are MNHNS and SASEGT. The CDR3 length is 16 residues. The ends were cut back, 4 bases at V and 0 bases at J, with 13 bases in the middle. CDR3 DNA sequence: TGTGCCAGCAGTGTAATTTCGCCACTTAGCAATCAGCCCCAGCATTTT. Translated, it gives CASSVISPLSNQPQHF.

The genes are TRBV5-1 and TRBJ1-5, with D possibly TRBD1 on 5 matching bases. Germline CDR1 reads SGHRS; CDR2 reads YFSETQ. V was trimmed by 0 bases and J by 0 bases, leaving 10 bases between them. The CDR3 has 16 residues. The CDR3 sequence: CASSLEGLDSNQPQHF. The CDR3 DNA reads TGCGCCAGCAGCTTGGAGGGACTGGATAGCAATCAGCCCCAGCATTTT.